This T cell receptor beta chain was documented in a study of cytomegalovirus exposure and HLA in healthy donors. Whole-study results and caveats: It was shown in a later analysis that HLA-associated TCR beta chains were more clonally expanded than other, equally common chains. Roughly even sequencing depth across donors was the assumption behind the presence/absence analyses. Cytomegalovirus-associated status was assigned to approximately 160 TCR beta chains. An observed cluster of highly shared sequence variants was recorded as a likely sequencing artifact.

Primers: 60 Vbeta forward and 13 Jbeta reverse. Sequenced by immunoSEQ multiplex PCR; TCRdb stores in-frame clones only, minus some. In the table there are about 130,000 clones, over 15% of which are singletons. The CDR3 totals 14 residues. Germline CDR1 SGHTA, CDR2 FQGTGA. Trimming left V 5 bases short and J 6 bases short, with 17 bases between. This clone was seen a few times. Its matching antigen is unknown. This TCR derives from a female donor in good health and CMV-seropositive. The sample consisted of PBMCs. The chain links TRBV7-3 to TRBJ2-7; D perhaps matches TRBD1 (6 bases). The CDR3 sequence: CASSPTGLVAEQYF. As DNA, the CDR3 is TGTGCCAGCAGCCCAACAGGGCTAGTAGCCGAGCAGTACTTC.